At least ten counts were recorded for the clone carrying this TCR beta chain. Its cognate antigen is unknown. The data derive from a study of T cells in Graves' hyperthyroidism and ophthalmopathy. Findings and caveats of the study: Separation of ophthalmopathy from stable hyperthyroidism was achieved by a 13 V-J model. Most thyroid clonotypes expanded above 0.001 appeared in blood too.

It was RNA transcripts that yielded the amplified TCR beta CDR3 regions. Using the HTBI primer set, a first-round RT-PCR was run on the TCR CDR3. TCRdb fed the multiplex PCR reads into MiXCR, producing one record per CDR3 protein. The sample carries over 700,000 distinct CDR3 sequences, just over 35% recorded once. Lactation, pregnancy, other autoimmune disease or uncontrolled infection led to exclusion of patients. The germline V gene encodes CDR1 MNHNS and CDR2 SASEGT. With 6 bases clipped from V and 3 bases from J, the junction kept 11 bases outside the gene matches. CDR3 length: 16 amino acids. The V and J genes are TRBV6-1 and TRBJ1-5; 7 positions agree with TRBD1. The specimen sequenced was blood. The TCR originated in a woman in her forties with Graves' hyperthyroidism. The CDR3 sequence is CASSAQGLRPNQPQHF. CDR3 nucleotide sequence: TGTGCCAGCAGCGCACAGGGGCTCAGGCCCAATCAGCCCCAGCATTTT.